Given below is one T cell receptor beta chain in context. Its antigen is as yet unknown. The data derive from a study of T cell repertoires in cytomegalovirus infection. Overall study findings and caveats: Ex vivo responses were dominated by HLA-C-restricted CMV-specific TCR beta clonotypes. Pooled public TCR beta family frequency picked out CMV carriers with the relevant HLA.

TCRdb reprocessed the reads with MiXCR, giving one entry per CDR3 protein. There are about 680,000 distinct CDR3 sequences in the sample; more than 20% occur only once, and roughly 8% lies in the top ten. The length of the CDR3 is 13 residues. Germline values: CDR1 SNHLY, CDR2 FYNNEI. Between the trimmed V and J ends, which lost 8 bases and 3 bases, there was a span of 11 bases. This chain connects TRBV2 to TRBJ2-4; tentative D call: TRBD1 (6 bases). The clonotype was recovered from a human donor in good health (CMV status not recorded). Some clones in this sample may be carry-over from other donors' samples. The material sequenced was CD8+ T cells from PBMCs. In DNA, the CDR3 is TGTGCCAGCGGCAGGGGTCTCAAAAACATTCAGTACTTC. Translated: CASGRGLKNIQYF.